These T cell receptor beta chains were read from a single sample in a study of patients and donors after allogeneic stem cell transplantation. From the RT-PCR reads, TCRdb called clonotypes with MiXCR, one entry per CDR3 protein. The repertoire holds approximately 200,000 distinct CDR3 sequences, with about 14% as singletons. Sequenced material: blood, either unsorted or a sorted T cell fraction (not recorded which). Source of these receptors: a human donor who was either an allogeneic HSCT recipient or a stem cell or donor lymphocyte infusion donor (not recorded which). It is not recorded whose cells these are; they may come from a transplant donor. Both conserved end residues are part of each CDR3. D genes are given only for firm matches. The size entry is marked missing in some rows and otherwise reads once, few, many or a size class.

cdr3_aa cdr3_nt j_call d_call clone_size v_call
CASRFDNEQFF TGTGCCAGCAGATTTGACAATGAGCAGTTCTTC TRBJ2-1 - many TRBV6-1
CASSLDRGTNTEAFF TGTGCCAGCAGCTTAGATCGGGGTACGAACACTGAAGCTTTCTTT TRBJ1-1 - few TRBV7-9
CASSFGGAEAFF TGTGCCAGCAGCTTTGGGGGAGCTGAAGCTTTCTTT TRBJ1-1 - many TRBV5-6
CSVGGGGNQPQHF TGCAGCGTTGGTGGAGGGGGCAATCAGCCCCAGCATTTT TRBJ1-5 - - TRBV29-1
CASSKDGWASGRRGRNTQYF TGTGCCAGCAGCAAAGACGGTTGGGCTAGCGGGAGAAGGGGACGCAATACGCAGTATTTT TRBJ2-3 - - TRBV21-1
CASSQDLDTQYF TGTGCCAGCAGCCAAGATTTGGATACGCAGTATTTT TRBJ2-3 - many TRBV4-2
CASSLGQSSNQPQHF TGTGCCAGCAGCCTGGGACAGTCGAGCAATCAGCCCCAGCATTTT TRBJ1-5 TRBD1 few TRBV6-1
CASSPLTSGANEQFF TGTGCCAGCAGCCCCCTAACTAGCGGGGCCAATGAGCAGTTCTTC TRBJ2-1 TRBD2 few TRBV7-3
CASTLGTGGGETQYF TGTGCCAGTACCCTGGGGACAGGGGGCGGAGAGACCCAGTACTTC TRBJ2-5 TRBD1 few TRBV19
CASSLPGPANAEAFF TGCGCCAGCAGCCTACCGGGACCGGCGAACGCTGAAGCTTTCTTT TRBJ1-1 - - TRBV23-1
CSASPTEDLYEQYF TGCAGTGCTAGCCCGACGGAGGACCTCTACGAGCAGTACTTC TRBJ2-7 - few TRBV20-1
CASNRDKAGNEQFF TGCGCCAGCAACCGGGACAAGGCGGGCAATGAGCAGTTCTTC TRBJ2-1 - few TRBV5-1
CATSLRTGRRTDTQYF TGTGCCACCAGCCTTCGGACAGGGAGAAGAACAGATACGCAGTATTTT TRBJ2-3 TRBD1 - TRBV15
CASSLVGLASYNEQFF TGTGCCAGCAGCTTAGTCGGGCTAGCGTCCTACAATGAGCAGTTCTTC TRBJ2-1 - many TRBV11-2
CASSIALRRPLGSYYGYTF TGTGCCAGTAGTATAGCCCTACGTAGGCCCCTCGGGTCTTACTATGGCTACACCTTC TRBJ1-2 - many TRBV19
CASVGGANTGELIF TGTGCCAGCGTTGGTGGGGCGAACACCGGGGAGCTGATTTTT TRBJ2-2 - - TRBV6-2/TRBV6-3
CASRNFKSSYNEQFF TGTGCCAGCAGGAACTTTAAGAGCTCCTACAATGAGCAGTTCTTC TRBJ2-1 - few TRBV6-1
CSARSFTEAFF TGCAGTGCTAGATCCTTCACTGAAGCTTTCTTT TRBJ1-1 - few TRBV20-1
CASSKVLWTGGISYNSPLHF TGTGCCAGCAGCAAGGTGCTCTGGACAGGGGGCATTTCCTATAATTCACCCCTCCACTTT TRBJ1-6 - - TRBV21-1
CASSQDARFEQFF TGCGCCAGCAGCCAAGACGCGAGATTTGAGCAGTTCTTC TRBJ2-1 - many TRBV4-3